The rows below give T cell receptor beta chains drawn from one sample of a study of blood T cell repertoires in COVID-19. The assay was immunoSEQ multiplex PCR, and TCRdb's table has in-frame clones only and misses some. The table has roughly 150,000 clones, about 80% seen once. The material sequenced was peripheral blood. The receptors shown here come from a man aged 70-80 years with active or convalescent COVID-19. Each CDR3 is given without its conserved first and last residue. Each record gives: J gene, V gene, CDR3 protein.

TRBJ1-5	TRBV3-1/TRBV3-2	ASSQAGQGNQPQH
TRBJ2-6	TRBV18	ASSPLNRGNSGANVLT
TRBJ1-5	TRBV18	ASSPGGRNQPQH
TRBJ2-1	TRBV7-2	ASSSDRGVSRGQF
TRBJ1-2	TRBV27	ASSSTRQLANYGYT
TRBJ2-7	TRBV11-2	ASSFVPGTGRYEQY
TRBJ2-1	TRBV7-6	ASSSGTGGYNEQF
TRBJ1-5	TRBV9	ASSSTPGQGNQPQH
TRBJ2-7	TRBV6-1	ASSKGTSGRAWGTYEQY
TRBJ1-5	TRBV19	ASQLQQGNQPQH
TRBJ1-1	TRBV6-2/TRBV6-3	ASSYWGPTEAF
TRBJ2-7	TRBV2	ASGDRGLYEQY
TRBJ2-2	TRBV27	ASSLSTRYGGELF
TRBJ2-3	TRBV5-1	ASSRGPSTDTQY
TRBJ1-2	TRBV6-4	ASSLKRQGGGYT
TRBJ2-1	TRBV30	AWSVRGRLGNEQF
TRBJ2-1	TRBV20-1	SASSTSNEQF
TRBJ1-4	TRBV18	ASSPQEQGPQLF
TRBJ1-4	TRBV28	ASTGQGEKLF
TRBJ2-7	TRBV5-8	ASSLGLAGPHYEQY
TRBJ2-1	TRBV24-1	ATSIWNRDGSYNEQF
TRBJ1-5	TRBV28	ASSSTGGVPQPQH
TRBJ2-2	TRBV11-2	ASSFSWDRPNTGELF
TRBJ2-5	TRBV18	ASSPGQGIKTQY
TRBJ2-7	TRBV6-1	ASSDPGSSYEQY
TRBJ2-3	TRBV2	ARRGGHRADTQY